This TCR beta chain was obtained from a study of blood T cell repertoires in COVID-19. The V end lost 5 bases, the J end lost 6 bases, and 7 bases lay between the germline ends. The CDR3 covers 11 residues. Germline V gene lookup returns CDR1 SGHTA and CDR2 FQGTGA. Repertoires were generated with immunoSEQ multiplex PCR, while TCRdb's copy carries only in-frame clones and drops some. There are 250,000 to 350,000 clones in the sample; more than 85% occur only once, and about 0.8% lies in the top ten. This chain uses TRBV7-3 with TRBJ1-2; no clear D gene. Sequences were obtained from peripheral blood. The TCR sequence derives from a man aged 25 to 40 with acute or convalescent COVID-19. The DNA of the CDR3 is TGTGCCAGCAGCCCCTCGGATGGCTACACCTTC. Translation gives CASSPSDGYTF. The full variable domain, rest sourced from reference TRBV7-3 and TRBJ1-2, is GAGVSQTPSNKVTEKGKYVELRCDPISGHTALYWYRQSLGQGPEFLIYFQGTGAADDSGLPNDRFFAVRPEGSVSTLKIQRTERGDSAVYLCASSPSDGYTFGSGTRLTVV.